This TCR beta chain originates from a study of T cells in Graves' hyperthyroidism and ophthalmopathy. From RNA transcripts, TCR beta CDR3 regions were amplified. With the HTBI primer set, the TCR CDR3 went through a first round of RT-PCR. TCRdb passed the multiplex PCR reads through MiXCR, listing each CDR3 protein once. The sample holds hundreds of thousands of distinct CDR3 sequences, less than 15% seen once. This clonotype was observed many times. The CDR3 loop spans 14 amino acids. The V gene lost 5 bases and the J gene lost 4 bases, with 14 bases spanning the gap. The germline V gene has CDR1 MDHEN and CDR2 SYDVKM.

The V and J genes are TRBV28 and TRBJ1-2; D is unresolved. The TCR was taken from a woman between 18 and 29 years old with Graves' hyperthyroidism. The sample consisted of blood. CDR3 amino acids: CASSPLEGFYGYTF. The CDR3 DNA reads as TGTGCCAGCAGTCCATTGGAGGGCTTCTATGGCTACACCTTC.